One and the same sample provided the 15 T cell receptor beta chains below, sequenced in a study of blood T cells in healthy people across ages (dated by TCRdb to 2015 to 2017). The library was made by 5' RACE. Sequenced using an Illumina HiSeq 2500. The second PCR ran for roughly 7 to 12 cycles and used a J-beta primer mix along with a sample-barcoded 5' primer. The public reads were reprocessed in TCRdb via fastp at Q25 and MiXCR, keeping in-frame beta chains. When rows share a CDR3 protein, they turn into one entry using the most common DNA and genes. The sample yields over 1,500,000 distinct CDR3 sequences; 49% were counted once. The ten biggest clones cover 2% to 2.5% of the sample. Sequencing was done on a sample of blood. The source is a woman aged 40 to 50 in good health.

This clonotype was counted ten times or more. This chain connects TRBV6-5 to TRBJ2-7; no clear D. V was pared by 6 bases and J by 2 bases, with 8 bases between. The CDR3 has 12 amino acids. Germline V gene lookup returns CDR1 MNHEY and CDR2 SVGAGI. Written as DNA, the CDR3 is TGTGCCAGCAGATCTCCAGCCTACGAGCAGTACTTC. Residues: CASRSPAYEQYF.

DNA for the CDR3: TGCGCCAGCAGCTGGGACAGTACCTACAATGAGCAGTTCTTC. It codes for CASSWDSTYNEQFF. The chain carries TRBV5-1 and TRBJ2-1; TRBD1 matches at 7 bases. Germline trimming cut 3 bases from V and 2 bases from J; bases unmatched to any gene: 2. CDR1 is SGHRS, CDR2 YFSETQ, per germline. This CDR3 spans 14 amino acids. Based on the CDR3 plus reference TRBV5-1 and TRBJ2-1, the full variable domain is KAGVTQTPRYLIKTRGQQVTLSCSPISGHRSVSWYQQTPGQGLQFLFEYFSETQRNKGNFPGRFSGRQFSNSRSEMNVSTLELGDSALYLCASSWDSTYNEQFFGPGTRLTVL.

Worth noting for this clonotype: With a much larger clone just one base away, this may be a read error. V gene TRBV7-2 combines with J gene TRBJ2-7; the D gene is possibly TRBD2 (6 bases). This CDR3 is built from 15 residues. Germline V CDR1 and CDR2: SGHTA, FQGNSA. V lost 5 bases, J lost 7 bases, and 21 bases lay in between. CDR3 sequence (DNA): TGTGCCAGCAGCCTTCCTGGGGACTTCTACAATGAGCAGTACTTC. This translates into CASSLPGDFYNEQYF.

V usage is TRBV20-1 and J usage is TRBJ2-7; D is possibly TRBD1 (5 bases). Per germline, CDR1 DFQATT and CDR2 SNEGSKA (reference sequence). V was pared by 5 bases and J by 0 bases, with 14 bases between. The CDR3 is 14 amino acids. Here the CDR3 reads CSAPWGPSSYEQYF. For the CDR3, the DNA is TGCAGTGCTCCATGGGGCCCGAGCTCCTACGAGCAGTACTTC.

The chain employs TRBV5-1 and TRBJ1-4; weak D call: TRBD1 (5 bases). The CDR3 is made up of 14 amino acids. The V end was cut by 0 bases, the J end by 8 bases, with 11 bases between. The germline V gene encodes CDR1 SGHRS and CDR2 YFSETQ. The CDR3 region has the DNA TGCGCCAGCAGCTTGGTAGGGGCTGTGGAAAAACTGTTTTTT. Amino acid sequence: CASSLVGAVEKLFF.

This clonotype was detected a few times. CDR3 coding DNA: TGTGCCATCAGCGGGACAGAACAAGAGACCCAGTACTTC. Its translation: CAISGTEQETQYF. V is TRBV10-3 and J is TRBJ2-5; 7 bases agree with TRBD1. The germline V gene has CDR1 ENHRY and CDR2 SYGVKD. The ends lost 6 bases at V and 2 bases at J; junction bases unmatched: 3. The CDR3 is 13 residues long.

The gene calls are TRBV19 and TRBJ2-1; no reliable D call. The germline V gene has CDR1 LNHDA and CDR2 SQIVND (reference sequence). The V end lost 4 bases, the J end lost 9 bases, and 7 bases lay between the germline ends. CDR3 length: 11 amino acids. CDR3 in DNA: TGTGCCAGTAGTACATCAAGTGAGCAGTTCTTC. It yields the protein CASSTSSEQFF.

This clonotype has just a few counts. The V and J genes are TRBV20-1 and TRBJ2-3; D gene unclear. Germline CDR1 DFQATT, CDR2 SNEGSKA (reference sequence). CDR3 length: 14 residues. V lost 0 bases and J lost 0, with 7 bases in between. The CDR3 DNA reads TGCAGTGCTAGAGATAAGCTAAGCACAGATACGCAGTATTTT. Amino acids: CSARDKLSTDTQYF.

The rearrangement uses TRBV9 and TRBJ1-1, with 8 bases that match TRBD1. The CDR3 sequence is 14 residues long. In germline, CDR1 is SGDLS, CDR2 YYNGEE. Trimming at V came to 3 bases and at J to 0 bases, leaving 1 base not matched to a gene. CDR3 sequence reads: CASSAGGLNTEAFF. CDR3 nucleotides: TGTGCCAGCAGCGCAGGGGGCCTGAACACTGAAGCTTTCTTT. Full variable domain (rest looked up from reference TRBV9 and TRBJ1-1): DSGVTQTPKHLITATGQRVTLRCSPRSGDLSVYWYQQSLDQGLQFLIQYYNGEERAKGNILERFSAQQFPDLHSELNLSSLELGDSALYFCASSAGGLNTEAFFGQGTRLTVV.

This clonotype was counted between two and nine times. This sequence joins TRBV27 and TRBJ2-5, with a possible D match to TRBD1 (6 bases). In germline, CDR1 is MNHEY, CDR2 SMNVEV (reference sequence). The CDR3 loop spans 14 amino acids. V was clipped by 4 bases and J by 2 bases, with 11 bases between them. This chain's CDR3 is CASSSDRTQETQYF. The CDR3 bases are TGTGCCAGCAGTTCAGACAGGACTCAAGAGACCCAGTACTTC.

This clonotype turned up a few times. DNA of the CDR3: TGCGCCAGCAGCATGCTCGGGGATTATAACAATGAGCAGTTCTTC. It specifies CASSMLGDYNNEQFF. The chain couples TRBV5-1 to TRBJ2-1; tentative D call: TRBD2 (5 bases). The V end lost 4 bases, the J end lost 5 bases, and 16 bases lay between the germline ends. Germline lookup yields CDR1 SGHRS and CDR2 YFSETQ. The CDR3 extends over 15 amino acids.

The CDR3 region is CASSQGQGAGTSTQYF. The CDR3 DNA sequence: TGCGCCAGCAGCCAAGGTCAGGGGGCCGGGACTAGTACGCAGTATTTT. The chain couples TRBV4-1 to TRBJ2-3; perhaps D is TRBD1 or TRBD2 (8 bases each). The ends were cut back, 1 base at V and 8 bases at J, with 19 bases in the middle. Per the germline V gene, CDR1 is MGHRA and CDR2 is YSYEKL. CDR3 size: 16 residues.

V is TRBV6-5 and J is TRBJ2-7; D remains ambiguous. Germline V gene data show CDR1 as MNHEY and CDR2 as SVGAGI. The ends were cut back, 8 bases at V and 7 bases at J, with 15 bases in the middle. This CDR3 spans 12 amino acids. The CDR3 nucleotides read TGTGCCAGCCAAGGAATAGCTGGTGAGCAGTACTTC. It yields the protein CASQGIAGEQYF.

V usage is TRBV2 and J usage is TRBJ2-5; possible D gene TRBD1, 6 bases. Germline CDR1 reads SNHLY; CDR2 reads FYNNEI. Trimming removed 9 bases from V and 1 base from J, with 9 bases in between. CDR3 length equals 12 residues. In DNA form, the CDR3 reads TGTGCCAGACAGGGTTTCCAAGAGACCCAGTACTTC. Residues: CARQGFQETQYF.

This chain connects TRBV15 to TRBJ2-2; no clear D. Trimming left V 1 base short and J 5 bases short, with 5 bases between. The CDR3 covers 13 residues. Germline CDR1 is LNHNV and CDR2 is YYDKDF (reference sequence). This CDR3 is CATSRGGTGELFF. CDR3 nucleotide sequence: TGTGCCACCAGCAGAGGGGGTACCGGGGAGCTGTTTTTT. Looking up the rest from reference TRBV15 and TRBJ2-2 gives the full variable domain: DAMVIQNPRYQVTQFGKPVTLSCSQTLNHNVMYWYQQKSSQAPKLLFHYYDKDFNNEADTPDNFQSRRPNTSFCFLDIRSPGLGDTAMYLCATSRGGTGELFFGEGSRLTVL.